A selection of T cell receptor beta chains follows, all from one sample in a study of blood T cell repertoires in COVID-19. TCRdb keeps only in-frame clones here, not all; method: immunoSEQ multiplex PCR. The repertoire consists of roughly 80,000 clones, with about 90% occurring once and the leading ten covering approximately 5.1%. Sequenced input: peripheral blood. The receptors stem from a woman aged 80 or over with acute or convalescent COVID-19. Both conserved end residues are part of each CDR3. Fields, in order: clone size, V gene, D gene, J gene, CDR3 DNA, CDR3 protein. A D gene is named only where the DNA matches it firmly. The size field is filled for only some rows; it gives once, few, many or a size class.

>NA|TRBV10-3|TRBD2|TRBJ2-7
TGTGCCATCAGGGAGCGGGAAACGGACGAGCAGTACTTC
CAIRERETDEQYF
>NA|TRBV4-1|TRBD1|TRBJ2-3
TGCGCCAGCAGCCTGGGGCAGGACAGGGGGCAAGATACGCAGTATTTT
CASSLGQDRGQDTQYF
>NA|TRBV7-2|TRBD2|TRBJ2-1
TGTGCCAGCAGCGCCGTAGCGGGGAGCTCCTACAATGAGCAGTTCTTC
CASSAVAGSSYNEQFF
>NA|TRBV6-1|TRBD1|TRBJ1-5
TGTGCCAGCAGTGAGATGGGACAGGTTATAAATCAGCCCCAGCATTTT
CASSEMGQVINQPQHF
>NA|TRBV18|NA|TRBJ2-7
TGTGCCAGCTCACTTTATACTCCCTACGAGCAGTACTTC
CASSLYTPYEQYF
>NA|TRBV18|NA|TRBJ1-3
TGTGCCAGCTCACCTGGGAGCTTCTCTGGAAACACCATATATTTT
CASSPGSFSGNTIYF
>NA|TRBV4-3|TRBD1|TRBJ2-1
TGCGCCAGCAGCCTTAAGGGGGCTTCCTACAATGAGCAGTTCTTC
CASSLKGASYNEQFF
>NA|TRBV5-1|NA|TRBJ1-6
TGCGCCAGCAGCCCTACAGGGAGTAATTCACCCCTCCACTTT
CASSPTGSNSPLHF
>once|TRBV2|NA|TRBJ1-2
TGTGCCAGCAGGAGGGATGGCTATGGCTACACCTTC
CASRRDGYGYTF
>once|TRBV19|TRBD1|TRBJ2-3
TGTGCCAGTAGCATGACAGGGGCAACAGATACGCAGTATTTT
CASSMTGATDTQYF
>once|TRBV7-9|TRBD1|TRBJ2-7
TGTGCCAGCAGCCCGGGGGACAGGGGGCACGAGCAGTACTTC
CASSPGDRGHEQYF
>NA|TRBV5-1|TRBD1|TRBJ1-6
TGCGCCAGCAGCTTGGCCGCGACAGGGTATTCACCCCTCCACTTT
CASSLAATGYSPLHF
>NA|TRBV30|NA|TRBJ1-2
TGTGCCTGGGCAGGGCAGAACTATGGCTACACCTTC
CAWAGQNYGYTF
>NA|TRBV6-5|TRBD1|TRBJ1-2
TGTGCCAGCATAGGGGACAGCCGTTATGGCTACACCTTC
CASIGDSRYGYTF
>NA|TRBV6-5|NA|TRBJ1-1
TGTGCCAGCAGCCTTGACATGCCCCAGAACACTGAAGCTTTCTTT
CASSLDMPQNTEAFF
>few|TRBV5-1|NA|TRBJ2-2
TGCGCCAGCAGTAGGGGACACCGGAACACCGGGGAGCTGTTTTTT
CASSRGHRNTGELFF
>NA|TRBV18|TRBD1|TRBJ1-1
TGTGCCAGCTCACCCGGGACAGGCATGAACACTGAAGCTTTCTTT
CASSPGTGMNTEAFF
>NA|TRBV5-1|NA|TRBJ2-1
TGCGCCAGCAGCCTCCGAGACAGGCAATACAATGAGCAGTTCTTC
CASSLRDRQYNEQFF
>NA|TRBV5-6|TRBD1|TRBJ1-1
TGTGCCAGCAGCTCCTTACAGGGGGCCCCTGAAGCTTTCTTT
CASSSLQGAPEAFF
>once|TRBV5-1|TRBD2|TRBJ2-2
TGCGCCAGCACCCCGGGTGCGGGGGGAGTCACCGGGGAGCTGTTTTTT
CASTPGAGGVTGELFF
>NA|TRBV5-1|NA|TRBJ2-7
TGCGCCAGCAGCAATAATGGGCTCACCGAGCAGTACTTC
CASSNNGLTEQYF
>once|TRBV12-3/TRBV12-4|TRBD1|TRBJ1-1
TGTGCCAGCAAAGGGACAGGGGGAACCGAAGCTTTCTTT
CASKGTGGTEAFF
>NA|TRBV9|NA|TRBJ2-5
TGTGCCAGCAGCGACACTTCAGGGGTCGGAGAGACCCAGTACTTC
CASSDTSGVGETQYF
>NA|TRBV7-3|TRBD1|TRBJ1-2
TGTGCCAGCAGCTCCCGGACAGGGGATGGCTACACCTTC
CASSSRTGDGYTF
>NA|TRBV3-1/TRBV3-2|TRBD1|TRBJ1-5
TGTGCCAGCAGCCTGGGGACAGGCCGCACTCAGCCCCAGCATTTT
CASSLGTGRTQPQHF
>NA|TRBV7-8|TRBD1|TRBJ1-6
TGTGCCAGCAGCGACCAGGGGGGTATCAATTCACCCCTCCACTTT
CASSDQGGINSPLHF
>NA|TRBV10-2|TRBD1|TRBJ2-1
TGCGCCAGCACCCCAGTTGTAGGGGGCGCCTACAATGAGCAGTTCTTC
CASTPVVGGAYNEQFF
>NA|TRBV7-2|NA|TRBJ2-5
TGTGCCAGCAGTTTCGCGACTAGGGGTCGAGAGACCCAGTACTTC
CASSFATRGRETQYF
>NA|TRBV7-9|TRBD2|TRBJ2-7
TGTGCCAGCAGCTTTACGGGACTAGGGTACGAGCAGTACTTC
CASSFTGLGYEQYF
>NA|TRBV18|NA|TRBJ2-1
TGTGCCAGCTCACCGTCGGTCGCGGCCTACAATGAGCAGTTCTTC
CASSPSVAAYNEQFF
>NA|TRBV30|NA|TRBJ2-5
TGTGCCTGGAAGGGCAGGGGTGTACAAGAGACCCAGTACTTC
CAWKGRGVQETQYF
>NA|TRBV13|NA|TRBJ2-1
TGTGCCAGCAGCCGCGACAGTAAGGGCGACAATGAGCAGTTCTTC
CASSRDSKGDNEQFF
>NA|TRBV27|NA|TRBJ1-1
TGTGCCAGCAGTTTCTACCCCCGGGGGACGGAGGGTACTGAAGCTTTCTTT
CASSFYPRGTEGTEAFF
>NA|TRBV27|NA|TRBJ1-1
TGTGCCAGCAGTTCCCTCTCCGCCGGGAACACTGAAGCTTTCTTT
CASSSLSAGNTEAFF
>NA|TRBV28|TRBD1|TRBJ1-2
TGTGCCAGCAGTTTATCCGGGACAGGGCTCTACTATGGCTACACCTTC
CASSLSGTGLYYGYTF
>NA|TRBV5-1|TRBD1|TRBJ1-6
TGCGCCAGCAGCTTGAAAGGGGGCGGTGCACCCCTCCACTTT
CASSLKGGGAPLHF
>NA|TRBV3-1/TRBV3-2|TRBD2|TRBJ2-1
TGTGCCAGCAGCCAAGCCGGACTAGCGGAATCCTACAATGAGCAGTTCTTC
CASSQAGLAESYNEQFF
>NA|TRBV4-2|NA|TRBJ2-5
TGTGCCAGCAGCCAAGAGGCCGGGGAGACCCAGTACTTC
CASSQEAGETQYF
>NA|TRBV5-1|TRBD2|TRBJ2-7
TGCGCCAGCAGCTTGGGTAAGCGGGAGACGGGAGAGCAGTACTTC
CASSLGKRETGEQYF
>NA|TRBV10-3|TRBD1|TRBJ1-2
TGTGCCTACCGGGACAGCGCAAAGTCAGATGGCTACACCTTC
CAYRDSAKSDGYTF